These 30 T cell receptor beta chains were sequenced from one sample in a study of neurological immune-mediated disorders. TCRdb reprocessed the 5' RACE reads with MiXCR, giving one entry per CDR3 protein. The table shows some 46,000 distinct CDR3 sequences, with 3.5% to 5.5% occurring only once. The sequencing sample was made of PBMCs. Every receptor here comes from a woman aged 55-69 years with multiple sclerosis.

This clonotype has ten or more counts. The V call is TRBV5-1, the J call TRBJ2-2; the D gene is possibly TRBD2 (5 bases). Between the trimmed V and J ends, which lost 0 bases and 1 base, there was a span of 7 bases. The CDR3 spans 15 residues. Germline V gene sequence: CDR1 SGHRS, CDR2 YFSETQ. The CDR3 sequence is CASSLEAENTGELFF. CDR3 in DNA: TGCGCCAGCAGCTTGGAAGCGGAGAACACCGGGGAGCTGTTTTTT.

The chain recombines TRBV5-1 with TRBJ2-3; 9 nucleotides agree with TRBD1. CDR1 SGHRS and CDR2 YFSETQ come from the germline V gene. After removal of 4 bases from V and 3 bases from J, the junction contained 9 bases not matched to a gene. The CDR3 loop spans 16 amino acids. For the CDR3, the DNA is TGCGCCAGCAGCGATGACAGGGGGATGGGGACAGATACGCAGTATTTT. This sequence encodes CASSDDRGMGTDTQYF.

This clonotype has at least ten counts. The chain has TRBV20-1 and TRBJ2-1; 10 bases agree with TRBD2. This CDR3 contains 14 residues. Per the germline V gene, CDR1 is DFQATT and CDR2 is SNEGSKA (reference sequence). J was trimmed by 9 bases and V by 2 bases; bases with no gene match: 7. CDR3 region: CSARFSGRFAEQFF. As DNA, the CDR3 is TGCAGTGCTAGATTTAGCGGGAGGTTCGCTGAGCAGTTCTTC.

The table lists this clonotype with many counts. This chain joins TRBV20-1 and TRBJ2-2; either TRBD1 or TRBD2 may fit D (5 bases each). CDR1 and CDR2 from the germline V gene are DFQATT and SNEGSKA (reference sequence). V lost 6 bases, J lost 1 base, and 21 bases lay in between. CDR3 length: 17 amino acids. CDR3 region: CSARSFWGTKNTGELFF. The DNA of the CDR3 is TGCAGTGCCAGATCCTTTTGGGGGACGAAGAACACCGGGGAGCTGTTTTTT.

The sample holds many counts of this clonotype. The chain links TRBV9 to TRBJ2-5; the D gene is possibly TRBD2 (6 bases). The CDR3 loop spans 15 amino acids. CDR1 and CDR2 from the germline V gene are SGDLS and YYNGEE. With 4 bases removed from V and 4 bases from J, the gap between germline ends came to 17 bases. The CDR3: CASSPNDIGGETQYF. As DNA, the CDR3 is TGTGCCAGCAGCCCCAATGACATCGGGGGAGAGACCCAGTACTTC. The full variable domain, in which reference TRBV9 and TRBJ2-5 provide the parts outside the CDR3, is DSGVTQTPKHLITATGQRVTLRCSPRSGDLSVYWYQQSLDQGLQFLIQYYNGEERAKGNILERFSAQQFPDLHSELNLSSLELGDSALYFCASSPNDIGGETQYFGPGTRLLVL.

This clonotype turned up a few times. The rearrangement joins TRBV9 to TRBJ2-7; D perhaps matches TRBD1 (6 bases). The length of the CDR3 is 14 residues. With 4 bases removed from V and 2 bases from J, the gap between germline ends came to 13 bases. CDR1 is SGDLS and CDR2 is YYNGEE in the germline V gene. The CDR3 spells CASSPHRVAYEQYF. DNA of the CDR3: TGTGCCAGCAGCCCTCACAGGGTCGCCTACGAGCAGTACTTC.

Ten or more counts support this clonotype. The chain links TRBV29-1 to TRBJ1-2; D is undetermined. The ends were cut back, 4 bases at V and 4 bases at J, with 13 bases in the middle. CDR1 and CDR2 from the germline V gene are SQVTM and ANQGSEA. CDR3 length: 13 amino acids. The CDR3 reads CSVAEGNFYGYTF. CDR3 in DNA: TGCAGCGTTGCGGAGGGAAATTTCTATGGCTACACCTTC.

This clonotype has ten or more counts. This chain links TRBV20-1 with TRBJ2-5; D might be TRBD1 or TRBD2, each matching 5 bases. V gave up 6 bases and J gave up 5 bases, with 16 bases separating them. CDR1 and CDR2 from the germline V gene are DFQATT and SNEGSKA (reference sequence). This CDR3 region has 13 residues. The DNA of the CDR3 is TGCAGTGCCCCGGGACCAATCCTTGAGACCCAGTACTTC. Translated: CSAPGPILETQYF.

This clonotype was seen only a few times. Relative to the germline gene, one junction end is altered; a read error may explain this. The genes are TRBV4-3 and TRBJ1-5; no clear D gene. This CDR3 has 14 amino acids. Looked up from germline, CDR1 is LGHNA and CDR2 is YSLEER. The CDR3 is CASSQEGSDQPQNF. As DNA, the CDR3 is TGCGCCAGCAGCCAAGAGGGTTCGGACCAGCCCCAGAATTTT.

This clonotype was picked up many times. This sequence joins TRBV20-1 and TRBJ1-1; the D is unclear. The CDR3 covers 15 residues. Per germline, CDR1 DFQATT and CDR2 SNEGSKA (reference sequence). Trimming took 3 bases from V and 4 from J, leaving 18 bases between them. The CDR3 nucleotides are TGCAGTGCTAGGTCGGTGAAGGGAGGTGGCACTGAAGCTTTCTTT. Its protein product is CSARSVKGGGTEAFF.

V is TRBV7-2 and J is TRBJ2-5; the D is unclear. The CDR3 contains 12 residues. Germline assignment: CDR1 SGHTA and CDR2 FQGNSA. V was cut by 0 bases and J by 6 bases, with 5 bases left in between. The CDR3 is CASSLARQTQYF. As DNA, the CDR3 is TGTGCCAGCAGCTTAGCGCGGCAGACCCAGTACTTC.

The chain employs TRBV20-1 and TRBJ1-1; TRBD1 might be the D (6 bases). The CDR3 length is 14 residues. In germline, CDR1 is DFQATT, CDR2 SNEGSKA (reference sequence). V shed 7 bases and J shed 4 bases, with 19 bases lying between them. The CDR3 coding sequence is TGCAGTGTGAGCAAGGGGGGGCAGGTCACTGAAGCTTTCTTT. Protein: CSVSKGGQVTEAFF.

This clonotype showed up many times. CDR3 DNA sequence: TGCGCCAGCAGCTTGGTCGGAGAGCAGTTCTTC. It codes for CASSLVGEQFF. The V call is TRBV5-1, the J call TRBJ2-1; D gene uncertain. The CDR3 spans 11 residues. V was cut by 0 bases and J by 10 bases, with 5 bases left in between. CDR1 SGHRS and CDR2 YFSETQ come from the germline V gene. The full variable domain, completed using reference TRBV5-1 and TRBJ2-1, is KAGVTQTPRYLIKTRGQQVTLSCSPISGHRSVSWYQQTPGQGLQFLFEYFSETQRNKGNFPGRFSGRQFSNSRSEMNVSTLELGDSALYLCASSLVGEQFFGPGTRLTVL.

This clonotype appeared many times. The rearrangement links TRBV27 to TRBJ1-2, with 7 bases that match TRBD1. The CDR3 sequence is 13 residues long. The V segment lost 5 bases and the J segment 4 bases; nucleotides outside the gene matches: 4. Germline V gene lookup returns CDR1 MNHEY and CDR2 SMNVEV (reference sequence). The CDR3 region has the DNA TGTGCCAGCAGTAACCGGGACAGCTATGGCTACACCTTC. Translation gives CASSNRDSYGYTF.

In this sample, this clonotype turned up many times. This rearrangement joins TRBV7-2 to TRBJ2-7; D ambiguous. V lost 7 bases and J lost 6, with 16 bases in between. Germline assignment: CDR1 SGHTA and CDR2 FQGNSA. This CDR3 is 13 amino acids long. CDR3 region: CASTQFPGSEQYF. For the CDR3, the DNA is TGTGCCAGCACCCAGTTCCCTGGCTCCGAGCAGTACTTC.

This clonotype occurred many times. V is TRBV7-9 and J is TRBJ1-5; 12 nucleotides line up with TRBD1. Germline-derived CDR1 and CDR2 are SEHNR and FQNEAQ (reference sequence). This CDR3 comprises 13 residues. V lost 7 bases, J lost 10 bases, and 5 bases stayed unmatched. The CDR3 loop reads CASNRDRGLPQHF. The CDR3, as DNA: TGTGCCAGCAACCGGGACAGGGGGCTACCCCAGCATTTT.

This clonotype appeared a few times. V and J are TRBV4-3 and TRBJ1-2; 8 bases line up with TRBD1. V shed 0 bases and J 2 bases; nucleotides not matched to a gene: 2. CDR1 is LGHNA, CDR2 YSLEER, per germline. This CDR3 spans 15 amino acids. The CDR3, as DNA: TGCGCCAGCAGCCAAGACAGGGGGCAGAACTATGGCTACACCTTC. This codes for CASSQDRGQNYGYTF.

V is TRBV10-1 and J is TRBJ2-3; the D gene is possibly TRBD2 (5 bases). Germline-derived CDR1 and CDR2 are WNHNN and SYGVQD (reference sequence). Trimming left V 3 bases short and J 1 base short, with 17 bases between. The CDR3 consists of 17 residues. The chain's CDR3 is CASSEMLGAGGTDTQYF. CDR3 sequence (DNA): TGCGCCAGCAGTGAAATGCTCGGAGCCGGGGGCACAGATACGCAGTATTTT.

This clonotype has a count of ten or more. This chain joins TRBV10-3 and TRBJ2-5; 8 bases match TRBD1. J was trimmed by 2 bases and V by 5 bases; bases with no gene match: 13. Germline CDR1 is ENHRY and CDR2 is SYGVKD. CDR3 size: 17 residues. CDR3: CAISPDFGGQEQETQYF. The CDR3 DNA follows: TGTGCCATCAGTCCCGACTTCGGGGGACAGGAACAAGAGACCCAGTACTTC.

This clonotype appeared a few times. The rearrangement joins TRBV20-1 to TRBJ2-3; no reliable D call. The V gene lost 6 bases and the J gene lost 4 bases, with 11 bases spanning the gap. Germline V CDR1 and CDR2: DFQATT, SNEGSKA (reference sequence). CDR3 size: 12 residues. CDR3 loop: CSASRRADTQYF. DNA for the CDR3: TGCAGTGCCTCGAGACGGGCAGATACGCAGTATTTT.

This clonotype was seen at least ten times. The V gene is TRBV5-1, the J gene TRBJ2-1; D remains unclear. V lost 0 bases to trimming and J lost 6 bases, with 13 bases between them. Germline V CDR1 and CDR2: SGHRS, YFSETQ. The CDR3 length is 15 residues. The CDR3 region is CASSLAVDNANEQFF. In nucleotides, the CDR3 is TGCGCCAGCAGCTTGGCCGTCGACAACGCCAATGAGCAGTTCTTC.

This clonotype was recorded at least ten times. The chain joins TRBV7-2 to TRBJ2-1, with D possibly being TRBD2 (5 bases). V gave up 6 bases and J gave up 9 bases, with 15 bases separating them. This CDR3 region has 13 residues. Per the germline V gene, CDR1 is SGHTA and CDR2 is FQGNSA. The CDR3 DNA is TGTGCCAGCAGGGGGATAGCGTCGGCTGAGCAGTTCTTC. Residues: CASRGIASAEQFF. Combining the CDR3 with reference TRBV7-2 and TRBJ2-1 gives the whole variable domain GAGVSQSPSNKVTEKGKDVELRCDPISGHTALYWYRQSLGQGLEFLIYFQGNSAPDKSGLPSDRFSAERTGGSVSTLTIQRTQQEDSAVYLCASRGIASAEQFFGPGTRLTVL.

This clonotype has a count of ten or more. The rearrangement joins TRBV24-1 to TRBJ1-4; D remains ambiguous. V was cut by 5 bases and J by 11 bases, with 17 bases left in between. The CDR3 loop spans 14 amino acids. Germline CDR1 KGHDR, CDR2 SFDVKD. The CDR3 protein is CATSAGGGSAKLFF. In nucleotides, the CDR3 is TGTGCCACCAGTGCCGGAGGCGGTTCGGCGAAACTGTTTTTT.

This clonotype was recorded a few times. The V and J genes are TRBV2 and TRBJ2-2, with D hard to call. The CDR3 totals 14 residues. Germline V gene sequence: CDR1 SNHLY, CDR2 FYNNEI. Trimming removed 0 bases at V and 7 bases at J, with 9 bases between. The CDR3 is CASSEAGGGGELFF. The CDR3 DNA follows: TGTGCCAGCAGTGAAGCGGGTGGCGGCGGGGAGCTGTTTTTT.

This clonotype was counted only a few times. The V gene is TRBV12-3 or TRBV12-4, the J gene TRBJ2-3; the D gene is possibly TRBD1 (6 bases). Trimming took off 5 bases at V and 7 bases at J, with 19 bases between the two ends. This CDR3 spans 15 amino acids. CDR3 residues: CASSLNPRGPNTQYF. DNA for the CDR3: TGTGCCAGCAGTCTAAACCCCAGGGGCCCGAATACGCAGTATTTT.

The table lists this clonotype with many counts. The V call is TRBV28, the J call TRBJ1-2; weak D call: TRBD1 (5 bases). This CDR3 is built from 14 residues. V shed 6 bases and J shed 5 bases, with 16 bases lying between them. Germline V gene lookup returns CDR1 MDHEN and CDR2 SYDVKM. In nucleotides, the CDR3 is TGTGCCAGCAGCTCAGGGACGGGCCGGTATGGCTACACCTTC. It encodes CASSSGTGRYGYTF.

Ten or more counts support this clonotype. V usage is TRBV7-2 and J usage is TRBJ1-1, with D tentatively TRBD1 (6 bases). Germline-derived CDR1 and CDR2 are SGHTA and FQGNSA. CDR3 length: 15 amino acids. Trimming cost V 5 bases and J 1 base, with 14 bases left between them. CDR3 loop: CASSRARGSNTEAFF. The CDR3 DNA follows: TGTGCCAGCAGCCGGGCCAGGGGCTCGAACACTGAAGCTTTCTTT.

This clonotype was detected many times. CDR3: CSARLTRSYEQYF. CDR3 nucleotides: TGCAGTGCTAGGTTGACTAGATCTTACGAGCAGTACTTC. The rearrangement joins TRBV20-1 to TRBJ2-7; D perhaps matches TRBD2 (6 bases). The CDR3 sequence is 13 residues long. The germline V and J ends were trimmed by 3 bases and 4 bases, with 13 bases remaining between them. Germline V gives CDR1 DFQATT, CDR2 SNEGSKA (reference sequence).

As regards this clonotype: Because the CDR3's place on the DNA is in doubt, the DNA is left out and the CDR3 is given as listed by TCRdb. V is TRBV29-1 and J is TRBJ1-5; the D call TRBD1 from the table was never checked on the DNA. The CDR3 numbers 12 amino acids, ends counted. The germline V gene has CDR1 SQVTM and CDR2 ANQGSEA. This chain's CDR3 is CSVGRGNQPQNF.

V usage is TRBV12-3 or TRBV12-4 and J usage is TRBJ2-1; the D gene is possibly TRBD2 (6 bases). This CDR3 comprises 13 residues. Trimming shortened V by 0 bases and J by 8 bases, and 8 bases separated the two germline ends. CDR3 bases: TGTGCCAGCAGTTTAGCGCTAGCGTATGAGCAGTTCTTC. Translating it yields CASSLALAYEQFF.